This TCR beta chain was sequenced in a study of blood T cell repertoires in COVID-19. At the level of the study: Specimens from acute and convalescent COVID-19 originated in the United States, Italy and Spain. Sample material is recorded as cDNA or gDNA derived from T cells, B-cell-depleted T cells, or PBMCs.

Original methodology: The assay estimated nucleated cells by amplifying reference gene primers. Only in-frame clones appear in the TCRdb table, and some are missing; sequencing was by immunoSEQ multiplex PCR. The D gene and trimming were derived from the DNA, and the V and J assignments and clone size from that table. The sample shows fewer than 250,000 clones, around 83% of them seen only once. CDR1 is MNHEY, CDR2 SMNVEV, per germline (reference sequence). The CDR3 consists of 14 residues. Trimming pared 11 bases from V and 5 bases from J, leaving 21 bases between. The TCR was taken from a man aged 45 to 65 with active or convalescent COVID-19. The rearrangement uses TRBV27 and TRBJ1-1; D gene ambiguous. The sample consisted of peripheral blood. For the CDR3, the DNA is TGTGCCCGGAGGAGGGTGGTAGATTGGACTGAAGCTTTCTTT. Its protein product is CARRRVVDWTEAFF.